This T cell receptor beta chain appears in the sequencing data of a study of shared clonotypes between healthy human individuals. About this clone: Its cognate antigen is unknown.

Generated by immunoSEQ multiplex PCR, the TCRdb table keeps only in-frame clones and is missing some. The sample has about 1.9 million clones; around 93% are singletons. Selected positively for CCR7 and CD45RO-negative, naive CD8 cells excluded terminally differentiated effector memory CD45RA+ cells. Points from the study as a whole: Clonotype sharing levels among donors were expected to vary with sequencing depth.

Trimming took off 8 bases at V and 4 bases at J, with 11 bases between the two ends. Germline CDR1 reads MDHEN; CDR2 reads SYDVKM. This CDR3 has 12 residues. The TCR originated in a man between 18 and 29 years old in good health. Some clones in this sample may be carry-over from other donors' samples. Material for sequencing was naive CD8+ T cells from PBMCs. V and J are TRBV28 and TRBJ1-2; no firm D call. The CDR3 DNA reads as TGTGCCAGCGGGAGATTCAGCTATGGCTACACCTTC. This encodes CASGRFSYGYTF.